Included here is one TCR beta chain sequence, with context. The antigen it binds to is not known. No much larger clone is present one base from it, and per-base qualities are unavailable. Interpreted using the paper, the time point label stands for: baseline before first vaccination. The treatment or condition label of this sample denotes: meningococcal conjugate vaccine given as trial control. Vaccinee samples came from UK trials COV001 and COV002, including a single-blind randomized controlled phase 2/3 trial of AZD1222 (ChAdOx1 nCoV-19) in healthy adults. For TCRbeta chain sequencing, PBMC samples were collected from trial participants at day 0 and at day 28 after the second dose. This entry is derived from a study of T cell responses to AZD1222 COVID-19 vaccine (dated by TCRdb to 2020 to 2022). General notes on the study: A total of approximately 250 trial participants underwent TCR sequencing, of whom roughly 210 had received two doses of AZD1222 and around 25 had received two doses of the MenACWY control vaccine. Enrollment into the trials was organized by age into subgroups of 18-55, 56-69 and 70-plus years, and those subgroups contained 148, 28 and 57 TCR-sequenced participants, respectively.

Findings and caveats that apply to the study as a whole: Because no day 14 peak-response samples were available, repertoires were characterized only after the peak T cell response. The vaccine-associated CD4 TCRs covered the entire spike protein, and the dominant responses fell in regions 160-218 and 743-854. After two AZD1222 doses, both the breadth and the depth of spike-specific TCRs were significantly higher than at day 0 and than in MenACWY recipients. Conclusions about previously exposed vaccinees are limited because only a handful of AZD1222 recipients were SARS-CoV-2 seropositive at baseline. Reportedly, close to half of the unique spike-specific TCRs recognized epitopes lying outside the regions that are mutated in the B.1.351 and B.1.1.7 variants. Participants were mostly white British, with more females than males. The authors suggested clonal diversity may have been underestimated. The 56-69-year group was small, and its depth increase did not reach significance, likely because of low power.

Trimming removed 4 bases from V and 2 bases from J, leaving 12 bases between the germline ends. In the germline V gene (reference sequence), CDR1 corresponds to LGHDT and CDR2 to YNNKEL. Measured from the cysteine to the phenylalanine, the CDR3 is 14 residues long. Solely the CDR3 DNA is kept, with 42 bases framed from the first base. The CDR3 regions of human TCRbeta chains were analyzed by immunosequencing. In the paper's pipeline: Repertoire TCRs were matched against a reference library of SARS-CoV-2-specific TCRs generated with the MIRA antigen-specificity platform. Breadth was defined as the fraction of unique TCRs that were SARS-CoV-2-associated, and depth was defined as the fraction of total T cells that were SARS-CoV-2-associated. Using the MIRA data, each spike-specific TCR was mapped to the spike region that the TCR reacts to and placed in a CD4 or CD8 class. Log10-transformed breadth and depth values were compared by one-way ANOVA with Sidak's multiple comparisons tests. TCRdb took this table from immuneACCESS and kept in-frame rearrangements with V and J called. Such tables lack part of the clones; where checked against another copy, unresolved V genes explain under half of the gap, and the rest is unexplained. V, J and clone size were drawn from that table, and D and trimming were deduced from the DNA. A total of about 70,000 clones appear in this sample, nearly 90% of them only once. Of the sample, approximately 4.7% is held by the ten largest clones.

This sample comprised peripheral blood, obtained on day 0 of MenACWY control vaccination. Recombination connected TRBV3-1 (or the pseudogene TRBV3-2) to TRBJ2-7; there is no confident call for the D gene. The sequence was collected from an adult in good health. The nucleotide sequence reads TGTGCCAGCAGCCGAGGAACTGTACCCTACGAGCAGTACTTC. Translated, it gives CASSRGTVPYEQYF.